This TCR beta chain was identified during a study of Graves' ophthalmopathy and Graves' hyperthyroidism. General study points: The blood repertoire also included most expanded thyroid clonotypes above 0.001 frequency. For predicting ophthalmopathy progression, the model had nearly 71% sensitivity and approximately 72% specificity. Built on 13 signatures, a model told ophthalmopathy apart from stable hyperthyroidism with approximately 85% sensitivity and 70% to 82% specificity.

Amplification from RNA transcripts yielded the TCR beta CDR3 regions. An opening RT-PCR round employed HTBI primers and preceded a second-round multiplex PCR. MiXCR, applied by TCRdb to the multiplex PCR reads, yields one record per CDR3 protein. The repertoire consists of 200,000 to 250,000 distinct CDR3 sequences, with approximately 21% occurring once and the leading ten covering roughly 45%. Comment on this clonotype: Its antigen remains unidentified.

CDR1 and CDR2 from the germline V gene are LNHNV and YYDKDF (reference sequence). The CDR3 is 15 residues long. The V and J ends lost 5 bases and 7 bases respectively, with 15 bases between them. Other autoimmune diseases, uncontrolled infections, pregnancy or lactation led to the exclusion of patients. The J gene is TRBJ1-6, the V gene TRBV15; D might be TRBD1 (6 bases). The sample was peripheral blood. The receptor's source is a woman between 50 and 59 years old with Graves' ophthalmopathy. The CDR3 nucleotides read TGTGCCACCAGCCCTCCCGACAGGCCCAATTCACCCCTCCACTTT. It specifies CATSPPDRPNSPLHF. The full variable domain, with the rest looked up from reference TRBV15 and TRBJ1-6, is DAMVIQNPRYQVTQFGKPVTLSCSQTLNHNVMYWYQQKSSQAPKLLFHYYDKDFNNEADTPDNFQSRRPNTSFCFLDIRSPGLGDTAMYLCATSPPDRPNSPLHFGNGTRLTVT.